Given below is one T cell receptor beta chain in context. Its antigen is still unknown. This sample is part of a study of cytomegalovirus exposure and HLA in healthy donors. Findings and limits, study-wide: Most observed TCR sequences were rare, whereas some public TCRs were detected in many donors.

Primers for the PCR totalled 60 Vbeta and 13 Jbeta. Method: immunoSEQ multiplex PCR; TCRdb's copy keeps in-frame clones and lacks some. The table has over 120,000 clones, approximately 80% seen once. The junction had 2 bases not matched to a gene; V was cut back by 6 bases and J by 5 bases. This CDR3 contains 14 residues. CDR1 MNHNS and CDR2 SASEGT come from the germline V gene. The V and J genes are TRBV6-1 and TRBJ1-4; 11 bases match TRBD1. The sample comprised PBMCs. The receptor's source is a man aged 50-59 years in good health and CMV-seronegative. CDR3 sequence reads: CASRGDRGNEKLFF. For the CDR3, the DNA is TGTGCCAGCAGGGGGGACAGGGGGAATGAAAAACTGTTTTTT.